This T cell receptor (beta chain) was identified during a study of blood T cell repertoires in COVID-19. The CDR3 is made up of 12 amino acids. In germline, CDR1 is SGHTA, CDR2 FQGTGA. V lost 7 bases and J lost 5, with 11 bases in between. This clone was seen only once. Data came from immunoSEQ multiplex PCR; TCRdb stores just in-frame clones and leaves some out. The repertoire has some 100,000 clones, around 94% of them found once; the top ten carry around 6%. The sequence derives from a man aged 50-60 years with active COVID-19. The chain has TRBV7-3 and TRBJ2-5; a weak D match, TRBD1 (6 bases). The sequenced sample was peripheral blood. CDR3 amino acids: CASTLRGETQYF. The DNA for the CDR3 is TGTGCCAGCACTCTAAGGGGGGAGACCCAGTACTTC.